The rows below give T cell receptor beta chains drawn from one sample of a study of T cell repertoires in cytomegalovirus infection. MiXCR, applied by TCRdb to the reads, yields one record per CDR3 protein. The table includes about half a million distinct CDR3 sequences, approximately 42% detected once. These receptors lack a known antigen. The sample in question was cultured PBMCs, obtained from culture after CMV antigen stimulation. These receptors all come from a human donor in good health (CMV status not recorded). Some clones in this sample may be carry-over from other donors' samples. CDR3s include the opening cysteine and the closing phenylalanine or tryptophan. Each record gives: J gene, clone size, D gene, V gene, CDR3 protein, CDR3 DNA. D genes are given only for firm matches. Clone size is shown for a subset of rows, as once, few, many or a class of expanded clone.

>TRBJ2-1|-|-|TRBV7-2
CASSLGSFGYNEQFF
TGTGCCAGCAGCTTAGGTTCATTCGGGTACAATGAGCAGTTCTTC
>TRBJ2-3|-|TRBD2|TRBV18
CASSPPSGGLTDTQYF
TGTGCCAGCTCACCCCCTAGCGGGGGCTTGACAGATACGCAGTATTTT
>TRBJ2-2|-|TRBD2|TRBV12-3/TRBV12-4
CASRGGTDGELFF
TGTGCCAGCAGGGGGGGGACTGACGGGGAGCTGTTTTTT
>TRBJ2-5|-|TRBD2|TRBV7-1
CASSGSETQYF
TGTGCCAGTAGCGGGAGTGAGACCCAGTACTTC
>TRBJ1-4|few|-|TRBV7-2
CASSRSTVSNEKLFF
TGTGCCAGCAGCCGATCGACGGTATCTAATGAAAAACTGTTTTTT
>TRBJ1-4|-|-|TRBV4-1
CASSQESREGEKLFF
TGCGCCAGCAGCCAAGAATCGCGGGAGGGTGAAAAACTGTTTTTT
>TRBJ2-5|-|TRBD2|TRBV7-9
CASSLVWPPGLAGKTQYF
TGTGCCAGCAGCTTAGTGTGGCCACCGGGACTAGCGGGGAAGACCCAGTACTTC
>TRBJ2-7|few|TRBD1|TRBV7-8
CASSFRGRASYEQYF
TGTGCCAGCAGCTTCAGGGGGCGAGCGTCCTACGAGCAGTACTTC
>TRBJ1-5|many|-|TRBV7-2
CASSTLGQPQHF
TGTGCCAGCAGCACCCTGGGCCAGCCCCAGCATTTT
>TRBJ2-1|many|-|TRBV7-2
CASSLLGASYNEQFF
TGTGCCAGCAGCTTACTCGGGGCCTCCTACAATGAGCAGTTCTTC
>TRBJ1-3|-|-|TRBV19
CASSLGVGPGNTIYF
TGTGCCAGTTCCCTGGGGGTCGGGCCTGGAAACACCATATATTTT
>TRBJ2-2|-|-|TRBV2
CAYKGDAGELFF
TGTGCCTATAAGGGAGACGCCGGGGAGCTGTTTTTT
>TRBJ2-7|many|-|TRBV7-9
CASSFGPYEQYF
TGTGCCAGCAGCTTCGGACCCTACGAGCAGTACTTC
>TRBJ1-5|few|-|TRBV6-1
CASSWDGTNQPQHF
TGTGCCAGCAGCTGGGACGGCACCAATCAGCCCCAGCATTTT
>TRBJ2-2|-|-|TRBV6-6
CASKEGGNTGELFF
TGTGCCAGCAAGGAGGGGGGGAACACCGGGGAGCTGTTTTTT
>TRBJ2-7|few|-|TRBV7-8
CASSPTRGRREQYF
TGTGCCAGCAGCCCCACGAGGGGTCGGCGGGAGCAGTACTTC
>TRBJ2-6|-|-|TRBV20-1
CSVASGANVLTF
TGCAGTGTCGCCTCTGGGGCCAACGTCCTGACTTTC
>TRBJ2-3|-|TRBD2|TRBV12-3/TRBV12-4
CASRGTLGRGGTDTQYF
TGTGCCAGCAGGGGCACCCTAGGGCGCGGGGGGACAGATACGCAGTATTTT
>TRBJ2-7|-|-|TRBV11-1
CASSLEARTGEQYF
TGTGCCAGCAGCTTAGAGGCTAGAACCGGCGAGCAGTACTTC
>TRBJ2-1|-|-|TRBV7-2
CASSLRIFNNEQFF
TGTGCCAGCAGCTTAAGGATTTTTAACAATGAGCAGTTCTTC
>TRBJ2-1|few|TRBD1|TRBV7-4
CATPPRDRNYNEQFF
TGTGCCACCCCCCCCCGGGACAGGAACTACAATGAGCAGTTCTTC
>TRBJ2-5|few|-|TRBV7-2
CASSLVGGFIQETQYF
TGTGCCAGCAGCTTAGTTGGGGGGTTCATACAAGAGACCCAGTACTTC
>TRBJ1-2|-|-|TRBV27
CASSSAGARLRRGSRRGYTF
TGTGCCAGCAGTAGCGCAGGGGCGCGCCTGCGGCGTGGTTCTAGAAGGGGCTACACCTTC
>TRBJ1-6|-|-|TRBV7-6
CASNPGSYNSPLHF
TGTGCCAGCAACCCGGGGTCCTATAATTCACCCCTCCACTTT
>TRBJ2-5|-|-|TRBV7-2
CASSRTETQYF
TGTGCCAGCAGTCGGACAGAGACCCAGTACTTC
>TRBJ1-4|-|TRBD1|TRBV20-1
CSAPYKPGQFATNEKLFF
TGCAGTGCTCCTTACAAACCGGGACAGTTTGCAACTAATGAAAAACTGTTTTTT
>TRBJ2-5|few|TRBD2|TRBV7-2
CASSPRTSGGYAIQETQYF
TGTGCCAGCAGCCCGAGGACTAGCGGGGGCTACGCAATACAAGAGACCCAGTACTTC
>TRBJ1-5|-|-|TRBV7-3
CASSLLSDQPQHF
TGTGCCAGCAGCTTATTGTCAGATCAGCCCCAGCATTTT
>TRBJ1-2|-|-|TRBV5-3
CASSLQQQGYEGYTF
TGTGCCAGCAGCCTGCAACAGCAGGGTTATGAAGGCTACACCTTC
>TRBJ1-1|-|-|TRBV4-1
CASSQTTATTYNTEAFF
TGCGCCAGCAGCCAAACGACCGCGACAACCTACAACACTGAAGCTTTCTTT
>TRBJ2-5|-|-|TRBV7-2
CASSPGEVQTQYF
TGTGCCAGCAGCCCGGGGGAGGTTCAGACCCAGTACTTC
>TRBJ1-2|-|TRBD1|TRBV6-6
CASSYSPGQGLGNYGYTF
TGTGCCAGCAGTTACTCCCCGGGACAGGGGCTCGGTAACTATGGCTACACCTTC
>TRBJ2-3|-|-|TRBV7-2
CASSLTLAGDTQYF
TGTGCCAGCAGCTTAACGCTAGCTGGTGATACGCAGTATTTT